These 27 T cell receptor beta chains share one sample of origin, sequenced in a study of blood T cell repertoires in COVID-19. Sequencing was performed with immunoSEQ multiplex PCR; in TCRdb, only in-frame clones are kept and a portion is missing. The table records fewer than 85,000 clones, 90% of them present only once. The sequencing input was peripheral blood. Receptors originate from a woman aged 50 to 60 in a cohort sampled during active COVID-19.

This chain joins TRBV9 and TRBJ2-7; TRBD1 matches 7 bases. The CDR3 has 12 residues. V shed 3 bases, J shed 6 bases, and the junction held 3 bases outside the gene matches. The V gene's germline CDR1 is SGDLS and CDR2 YYNGEE. In DNA, the CDR3 is TGTGCCAGCAGCGGACAGGGTCGCGAGCAGTACTTC. Translating it yields CASSGQGREQYF.

The rearrangement uses TRBV5-6 and TRBJ2-1; D is perhaps TRBD1 (5 bases). There are 17 residues in the CDR3. With 3 bases removed from V and 3 bases from J, the gap between germline ends came to 19 bases. The V gene's germline CDR1 is SGHDT and CDR2 YYEEEE. CDR3 loop: CASSSRQYTYGYNEQFF. CDR3 in DNA: TGTGCCAGCAGCTCGCGACAGTATACGTACGGCTACAATGAGCAGTTCTTC.

In its sample, this clone was seen once. The chain recombines TRBV29-1 with TRBJ2-5; 7 nucleotides line up with TRBD1. The end of the DNA is better explained by TRBJ2-7, so the J call may be wrong. Per germline, CDR1 SQVTM and CDR2 ANQGSEA. This CDR3 contains 12 residues. CDR3: CSVGDRAYEQYF. CDR3 in DNA: TGCAGCGTCGGAGACAGGGCCTACGAGCAGTACTTC.

The rearrangement joins TRBV5-1 to TRBJ2-2; 10 bases map to TRBD2. The CDR3 loop spans 17 amino acids. Germline loops: CDR1 SGHRS, CDR2 YFSETQ. Unmatched junction bases numbered 7, after V lost 4 bases and J lost 1 base. CDR3 DNA sequence: TGCGCCAGCAGCCCCCTCCCTAGCGGGGGGAACACCGGGGAGCTGTTTTTT. It translates to CASSPLPSGGNTGELFF.

This clone was seen only once. This chain connects TRBV18 to TRBJ2-3, with TRBD2 matching over 16 bases. V dropped 4 bases and J dropped 1; count of bases not matched to a gene: 8. Per germline, CDR1 KGHSH and CDR2 LQKENI. The CDR3 is made up of 19 amino acids. CDR3 loop: CASSLSGTSGRAGTDTQYF. As DNA, the CDR3 is TGTGCCAGCTCACTCTCCGGGACTAGCGGGAGGGCCGGCACAGATACGCAGTATTTT. Full variable domain (missing parts from reference TRBV18 and TRBJ2-3): NAGVMQNPRHLVRRRGQEARLRCSPMKGHSHVYWYRQLPEEGLKFMVYLQKENIIDESGMPKERFSAEFPKEGPSILRIQQVVRGDSAAYFCASSLSGTSGRAGTDTQYFGPGTRLTVL.

The V and J genes are TRBV30 and TRBJ1-1; D unresolved. Trimming took off 0 bases at V and 0 bases at J, with 11 bases between the two ends. Germline values: CDR1 GTSNPN, CDR2 SVGIG (reference sequence). The CDR3 runs 15 residues. The CDR3 nucleotides read TGTGCCTGGAGTGTGGGCTTCGTCATGAACACTGAAGCTTTCTTT. It translates to CAWSVGFVMNTEAFF.

V and J are TRBV28 and TRBJ2-7, with D perhaps matching TRBD1 (7 bases). Germline V gene sequence: CDR1 MDHEN, CDR2 SYDVKM. The CDR3 sequence is 14 residues long. V gave up 5 bases and J gave up 3 bases, with 14 bases separating them. CDR3 sequence reads: CASSQGGRLYEQYF. The CDR3, as DNA: TGTGCCAGCAGTCAGGGGGGCAGGCTCTACGAGCAGTACTTC. Looking up the rest from reference TRBV28 and TRBJ2-7 gives the full variable domain: DVKVTQSSRYLVKRTGEKVFLECVQDMDHENMFWYRQDPGLGLRLIYFSYDVKMKEKGDIPEGYSVSREKKERFSLILESASTNQTSMYLCASSQGGRLYEQYFGPGTRLTVT.

This clone showed up just once. The V gene is TRBV19, the J gene TRBJ2-3; D is possibly TRBD2 (6 bases). Trimming shortened V by 2 bases and J by 1 base, and 10 bases separated the two germline ends. Germline V lookup: CDR1 LNHDA, CDR2 SQIVND (reference sequence). This CDR3 spans 15 amino acids. The CDR3 sequence: CASSILASGTDTQYF. CDR3 bases: TGTGCCAGTAGTATACTAGCTAGCGGCACAGATACGCAGTATTTT.

CDR3 DNA: TGTGCCAGCAGCTTAGATGCCGAGGGTGGTCAGCCCCAGCATTTT. Protein: CASSLDAEGGQPQHF. The chain employs TRBV11-2 and TRBJ1-5; D remains unclear. Trimming cost V 0 bases and J 6 bases, with 12 bases left between them. Per the germline V gene, CDR1 is SGHAT and CDR2 is FQNNGV. This CDR3 has 15 amino acids.

The rearrangement uses TRBV28 and TRBJ2-1; a possible D gene is TRBD2 (6 bases). The CDR3 loop spans 14 amino acids. CDR1 MDHEN and CDR2 SYDVKM come from the germline V gene. The V end was cut by 1 base, the J end by 5 bases, with 9 bases between. In DNA, the CDR3 is TGTGCCAGCAGTTTATTAGCGGACCACAATGAGCAGTTCTTC. It is translated as CASSLLADHNEQFF.

The chain combines TRBV10-1 with TRBJ2-2; TRBD1 agrees at 7 bases. The CDR3 totals 16 residues. Germline assignment: CDR1 WNHNN and CDR2 SYGVQD (reference sequence). Germline trimming cut 0 bases from V and 1 base from J; bases unmatched to any gene: 2. The CDR3 DNA reads TGCGCCAGCAGTGAGTCCGGGACAGTGAACACCGGGGAGCTGTTTTTT. It encodes CASSESGTVNTGELFF.

V and J are TRBV7-8 and TRBJ1-1, with D perhaps matching TRBD1 (5 bases). The V gene's germline CDR1 is SGHVS and CDR2 FQNEAQ. Trimming removed 5 bases from V and 7 bases from J, with 14 bases in between. The CDR3 contains 13 residues. In DNA, the CDR3 is TGTGCCAGCAGCCCCGGGGGGTTGGATGAAGCTTTCTTT. Amino acid sequence: CASSPGGLDEAFF.

This clone was counted only a few times. This rearrangement joins TRBV11-3 to TRBJ1-1, with TRBD1 matching over 9 bases. This CDR3 has 13 residues. V shed 3 bases and J 4 bases; nucleotides not matched to a gene: 0. Germline V gives CDR1 SGHNT, CDR2 YENEEA. The CDR3 region is CASSLDRGTEAFF. Here the CDR3 DNA reads TGTGCCAGCAGCTTGGACAGGGGCACTGAAGCTTTCTTT.

This chain connects TRBV5-1 to TRBJ2-3; 11 bases fit TRBD2. Germline V gene sequence: CDR1 SGHRS, CDR2 YFSETQ. The CDR3 runs 20 residues. The junction had 22 bases not matched to a gene; V was cut back by 7 bases and J by 3 bases. CDR3 amino acids: CASLSYPTSGRALETDTQYF. Written as DNA, the CDR3 is TGCGCCAGCCTATCCTATCCCACTAGCGGGAGAGCGTTGGAAACAGATACGCAGTATTTT. The whole variable domain, remainder taken from reference TRBV5-1 and TRBJ2-3, is KAGVTQTPRYLIKTRGQQVTLSCSPISGHRSVSWYQQTPGQGLQFLFEYFSETQRNKGNFPGRFSGRQFSNSRSEMNVSTLELGDSALYLCASLSYPTSGRALETDTQYFGPGTRLTVL.

CDR3 in DNA: TGTGCCAGCAAGCCAGATCAGGGACAGGGAATGTACGAGCAGTACTTC. It is translated as CASKPDQGQGMYEQYF. The chain carries TRBV5-6 and TRBJ2-7; 9 bases map to TRBD1. Germline V gene sequence: CDR1 SGHDT, CDR2 YYEEEE. V gave up 6 bases and J gave up 4 bases; unmatched junction bases: 14. The CDR3 has 16 residues.

With regard to this clone: A read error may produce the germline difference seen at one junction end. The gene calls are TRBV28 and TRBJ1-1; D remains ambiguous. The CDR3 contains 12 residues. Germline loops: CDR1 MDHEN, CDR2 SYDVKM. CDR3 coding DNA: TGTGCCAGCAATTTAGGCCCTGAGGTAGCTTTCTTT. This encodes CASNLGPEVAFF.

This rearrangement joins TRBV9 to TRBJ1-5; 9 nucleotides align to TRBD1. Losses at the gene ends were 7 bases for V and 4 bases for J; bases not matched to a gene: 6. This CDR3 is built from 14 residues. The V gene's germline CDR1 is SGDLS and CDR2 YYNGEE. The CDR3 coding sequence is TGTGCCAGCGCGGGAGGACAGGGGAATCAGCCCCAGCATTTT. Encoded protein: CASAGGQGNQPQHF.

A single count supports this clone. The rearrangement links TRBV5-1 to TRBJ2-2; TRBD2 is a possible D gene (7 bases). Germline loops: CDR1 SGHRS, CDR2 YFSETQ. The CDR3 contains 16 residues. Trimming removed 4 bases at V and 2 bases at J, with 15 bases between. The CDR3 here is CASSPTGGFNTGELFF. Here the CDR3 DNA reads TGCGCCAGCAGCCCCACGGGGGGCTTTAACACCGGGGAGCTGTTTTTT.

This chain uses TRBV5-1 with TRBJ2-7; weak D call: TRBD2 (6 bases). This CDR3 is built from 17 residues. Germline CDR1 reads SGHRS; CDR2 reads YFSETQ. V lost 2 bases and J 1 base, leaving 19 bases between the germline ends. CDR3 nucleotides: TGCGCCAGCAGCTTCCAGAGAGGTACCGGAGGGTCCTACGAGCAGTACTTC. This sequence encodes CASSFQRGTGGSYEQYF.

A few counts support this clone. The chain uses TRBV27 and TRBJ2-1; TRBD2 aligns across 9 bases. The germline CDR1 and CDR2 sequences are MNHEY and SMNVEV (reference sequence). V dropped 0 bases and J dropped 2; count of bases not matched to a gene: 2. The CDR3 extends over 16 amino acids. The CDR3 nucleotides read TGTGCCAGCAGTTTATCCGCGGGAGGGCCCTACAATGAGCAGTTCTTC. Translation gives CASSLSAGGPYNEQFF.

The rearrangement uses TRBV19 and TRBJ1-4; unclear D gene. Germline CDR1 and CDR2: LNHDA and SQIVND (reference sequence). CDR3 length equals 11 residues. The V and J ends lost 10 bases and 11 bases respectively, with 14 bases between them. CDR3 region: CATAAGGKLFF. CDR3 coding DNA: TGTGCCACAGCAGCCGGCGGGAAACTGTTTTTT.

The CDR3 DNA reads TGTGCCAGCAGGACAGCCTCTGGGGCCAACGTCCTGACTTTC. Encoded protein: CASRTASGANVLTF. The chain combines TRBV6-5 with TRBJ2-6; TRBD1 is a possible D gene (5 bases). Germline-derived CDR1 and CDR2 are MNHEY and SVGAGI. V lost 6 bases and J lost 0, with 6 bases in between. This CDR3 region has 14 residues.

In this sample, this clone turned up a few times. The V call is TRBV19, the J call TRBJ1-3; D possibly corresponds to TRBD1 (5 bases). The germline V gene has CDR1 LNHDA and CDR2 SQIVND (reference sequence). The CDR3 runs 18 residues. The V and J ends lost 7 bases and 0 bases respectively, with 22 bases between them. As DNA, the CDR3 is TGTGCCAGTACCTTGTATGGGGGGGTTCCTGACTCTGGAAACACCATATATTTT. Its protein product is CASTLYGGVPDSGNTIYF. The full variable domain, its missing parts supplied by reference TRBV19 and TRBJ1-3, is DGGITQSPKYLFRKEGQNVTLSCEQNLNHDAMYWYRQDPGQGLRLIYYSQIVNDFQKGDIAEGYSVSREKKESFPLTVTSAQKNPTAFYLCASTLYGGVPDSGNTIYFGEGSWLTVV.

The genes are TRBV5-6 and TRBJ2-7; D possibly corresponds to TRBD2 (6 bases). Germline V gene data show CDR1 as SGHDT and CDR2 as YYEEEE. The V gene lost 1 base and the J gene lost 4 bases, with 18 bases spanning the gap. The CDR3 is made up of 16 amino acids. This CDR3 is CASSLLVGTSPYEQYF. The CDR3 nucleotides read TGTGCCAGCAGCTTGTTAGTCGGGACTTCGCCGTACGAGCAGTACTTC.

The J gene is TRBJ2-1, the V gene TRBV5-1; TRBD2 matches 11 bases. The germline CDR1 and CDR2 sequences are SGHRS and YFSETQ. The V segment lost 3 bases and the J segment 3 bases; nucleotides outside the gene matches: 5. This CDR3 has 16 residues. The CDR3 loop reads CASSSQTSGSYNEQFF. The CDR3 coding sequence is TGCGCCAGCAGCTCGCAAACTAGCGGGAGCTACAATGAGCAGTTCTTC.

This chain joins TRBV7-8 and TRBJ2-6; D unclear. V lost 4 bases to trimming and J lost 0 bases, with 4 bases between them. The V gene's germline CDR1 is SGHVS and CDR2 FQNEAQ. This CDR3 spans 14 amino acids. CDR3 sequence reads: CASSSSSGANVLTF. The CDR3 bases are TGTGCCAGCAGCTCCAGCTCTGGGGCCAACGTCCTGACTTTC.

This clone was found a few times. This chain joins TRBV5-1 and TRBJ2-7; the match to TRBD2 covers 16 bases. CDR1 is SGHRS, CDR2 YFSETQ, per germline. Trimming cost V 3 bases and J 7 bases; bases outside gene matches: 4. This CDR3 contains 15 residues. The CDR3 nucleotides read TGCGCCAGCAGCTCCTCGGGACTAGCGGGAGGGGAGCAGTACTTC. Translating gives CASSSSGLAGGEQYF.